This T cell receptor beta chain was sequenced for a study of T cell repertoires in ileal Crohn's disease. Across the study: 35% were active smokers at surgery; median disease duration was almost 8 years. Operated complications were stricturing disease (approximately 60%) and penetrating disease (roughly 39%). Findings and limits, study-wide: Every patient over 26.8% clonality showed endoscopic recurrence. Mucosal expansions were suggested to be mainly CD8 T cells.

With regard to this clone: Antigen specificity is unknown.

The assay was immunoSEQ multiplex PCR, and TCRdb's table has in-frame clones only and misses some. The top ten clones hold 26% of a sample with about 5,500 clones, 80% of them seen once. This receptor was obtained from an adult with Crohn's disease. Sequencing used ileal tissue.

CDR3 sequence: CASSPTIQETQYF. CDR3 sequence (DNA): TGTGCCAGCAGCCCGACAATACAAGAGACCCAGTACTTC. The chain couples TRBV7-2 to TRBJ2-5; D gene ambiguous. The germline V gene has CDR1 SGHTA and CDR2 FQGNSA. V was clipped by 5 bases and J by 2 bases, with 9 bases between them. The CDR3 is 13 residues long.